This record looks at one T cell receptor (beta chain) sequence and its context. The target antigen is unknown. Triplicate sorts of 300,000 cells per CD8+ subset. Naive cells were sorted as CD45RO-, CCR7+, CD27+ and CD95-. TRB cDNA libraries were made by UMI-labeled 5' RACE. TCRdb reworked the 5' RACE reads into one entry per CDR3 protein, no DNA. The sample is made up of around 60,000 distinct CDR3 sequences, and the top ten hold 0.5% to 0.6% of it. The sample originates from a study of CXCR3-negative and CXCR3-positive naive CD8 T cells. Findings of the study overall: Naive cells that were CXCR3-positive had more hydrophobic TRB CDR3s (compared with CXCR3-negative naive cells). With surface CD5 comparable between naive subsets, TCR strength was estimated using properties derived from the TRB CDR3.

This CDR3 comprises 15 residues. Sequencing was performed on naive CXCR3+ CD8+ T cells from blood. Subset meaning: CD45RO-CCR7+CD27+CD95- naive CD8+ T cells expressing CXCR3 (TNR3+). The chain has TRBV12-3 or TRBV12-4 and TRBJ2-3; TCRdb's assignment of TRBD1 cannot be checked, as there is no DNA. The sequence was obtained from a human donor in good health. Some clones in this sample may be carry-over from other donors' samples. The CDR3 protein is CASRESGTGGDTQYF.